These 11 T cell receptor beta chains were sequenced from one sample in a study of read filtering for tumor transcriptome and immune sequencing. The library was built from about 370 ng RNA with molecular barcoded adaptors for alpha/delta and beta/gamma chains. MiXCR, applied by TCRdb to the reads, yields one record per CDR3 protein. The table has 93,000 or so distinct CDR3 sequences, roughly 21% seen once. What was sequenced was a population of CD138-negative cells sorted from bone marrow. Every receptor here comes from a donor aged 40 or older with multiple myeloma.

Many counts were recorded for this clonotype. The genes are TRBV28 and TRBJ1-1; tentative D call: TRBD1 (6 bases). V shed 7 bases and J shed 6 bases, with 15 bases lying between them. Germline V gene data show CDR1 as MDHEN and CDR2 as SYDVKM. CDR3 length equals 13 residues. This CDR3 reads CASTSRGRAEAFF. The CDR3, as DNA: TGTGCCAGCACCTCGAGGGGGAGGGCTGAAGCTTTCTTT.

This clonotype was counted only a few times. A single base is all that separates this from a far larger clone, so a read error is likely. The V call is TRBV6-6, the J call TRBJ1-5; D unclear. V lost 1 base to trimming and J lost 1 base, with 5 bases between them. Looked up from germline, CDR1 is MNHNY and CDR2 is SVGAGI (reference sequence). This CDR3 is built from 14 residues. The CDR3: CASSYWESNQPQHF. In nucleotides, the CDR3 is TGTGCCAGCAGTTACTGGGAAAGCAATCAGCCCCAGCATTTT.

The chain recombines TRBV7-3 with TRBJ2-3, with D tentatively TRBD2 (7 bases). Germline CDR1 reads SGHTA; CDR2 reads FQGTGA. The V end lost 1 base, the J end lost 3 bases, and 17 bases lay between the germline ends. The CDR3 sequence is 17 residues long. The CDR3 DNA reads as TGTGCCAGCAGCTTAAGAGGGGGGGCCTCACTTACAGATACGCAGTATTTT. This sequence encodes CASSLRGGASLTDTQYF.

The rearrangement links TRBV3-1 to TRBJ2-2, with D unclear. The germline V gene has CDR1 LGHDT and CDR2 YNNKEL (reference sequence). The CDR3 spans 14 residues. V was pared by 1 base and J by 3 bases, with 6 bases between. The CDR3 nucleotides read TGTGCCAGCAGCCAAGTGATATACACCGGGGAGCTGTTTTTT. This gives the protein CASSQVIYTGELFF. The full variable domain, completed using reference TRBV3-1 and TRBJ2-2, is DTAVSQTPKYLVTQMGNDKSIKCEQNLGHDTMYWYKQDSKKFLKIMFSYNNKELIINETVPNRFSPKSPDKAHLNLHINSLELGDSAVYFCASSQVIYTGELFFGEGSRLTVL.

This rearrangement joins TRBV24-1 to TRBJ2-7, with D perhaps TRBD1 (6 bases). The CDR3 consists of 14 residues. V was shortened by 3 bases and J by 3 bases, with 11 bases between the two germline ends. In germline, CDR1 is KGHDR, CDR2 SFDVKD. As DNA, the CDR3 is TGTGCCACCAGTGATCCCGGACAGAACTACGAGCAGTACTTC. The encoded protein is CATSDPGQNYEQYF.

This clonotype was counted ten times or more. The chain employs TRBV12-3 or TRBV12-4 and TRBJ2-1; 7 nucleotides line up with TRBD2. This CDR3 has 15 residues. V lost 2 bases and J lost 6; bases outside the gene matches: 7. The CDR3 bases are TGTGCCAGCAGTTTACCCCGGGACTACCCCAATGAGCAGTTCTTC. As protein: CASSLPRDYPNEQFF.

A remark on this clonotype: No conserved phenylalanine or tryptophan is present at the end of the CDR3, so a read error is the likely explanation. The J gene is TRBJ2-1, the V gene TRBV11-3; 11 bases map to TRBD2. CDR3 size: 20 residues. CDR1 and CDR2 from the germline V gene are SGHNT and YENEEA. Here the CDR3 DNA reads TGTGCCAGCAGTTTAGCCCCCTACTCTAGCGGGGGGATGGCTTGCAATGAGCAGTTCTTG. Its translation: CASSLAPYSSGGMACNEQFL.

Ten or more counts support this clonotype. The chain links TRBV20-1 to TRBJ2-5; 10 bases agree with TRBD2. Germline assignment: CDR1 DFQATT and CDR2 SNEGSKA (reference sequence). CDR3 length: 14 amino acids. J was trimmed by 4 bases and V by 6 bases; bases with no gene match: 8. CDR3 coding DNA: TGCAGTGCCCCAGCGGGGGGGCGGGGAGAGACCCAGTACTTC. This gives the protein CSAPAGGRGETQYF.

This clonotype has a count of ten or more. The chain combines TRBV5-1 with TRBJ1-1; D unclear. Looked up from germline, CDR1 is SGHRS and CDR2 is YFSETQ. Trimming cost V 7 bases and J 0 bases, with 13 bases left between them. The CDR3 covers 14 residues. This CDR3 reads CASGRTSMNTEAFF. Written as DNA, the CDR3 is TGCGCCAGCGGGAGGACGAGCATGAACACTGAAGCTTTCTTT.

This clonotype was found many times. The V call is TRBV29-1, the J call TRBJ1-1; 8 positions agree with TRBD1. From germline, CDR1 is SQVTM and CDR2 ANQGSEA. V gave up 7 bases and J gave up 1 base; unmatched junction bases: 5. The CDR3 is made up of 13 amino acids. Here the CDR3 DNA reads TGCAGCGGTGGACAGGGCGAGAACACTGAAGCTTTCTTT. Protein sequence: CSGGQGENTEAFF.

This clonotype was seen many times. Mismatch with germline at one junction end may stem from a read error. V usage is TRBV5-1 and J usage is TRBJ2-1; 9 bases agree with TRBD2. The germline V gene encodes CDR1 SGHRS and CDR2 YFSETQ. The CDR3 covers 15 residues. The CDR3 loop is CASSLGAGGYNEQFF. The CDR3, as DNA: TGTGCCAGCAGCTTAGGAGCGGGGGGCTACAATGAGCAGTTCTTC.